These 21 T cell receptor beta chains came from one sample sequenced in a study of blood T cell repertoires in COVID-19. The data were produced by immunoSEQ multiplex PCR, yet TCRdb's version contains in-frame clones alone and is incomplete. The sample contains approximately 210,000 clones, roughly 82% of which appear only once. Sequenced input: PBMCs or T cells enriched from blood (not recorded which). Receptors were obtained from a man between 40 and 49 years old who had recovered from COVID-19.

This sequence joins TRBV7-2 and TRBJ1-4; 8 bases align to TRBD1. The CDR3 is 16 residues long. Trimming took 4 bases from V and 8 from J; bases not matched to a gene: 12. The germline V gene encodes CDR1 SGHTA and CDR2 FQGNSA. Here the CDR3 DNA reads TGTGCCAGCAGCTCGGCACCAGGGGGCGAGTGGGAAAAACTGTTTTTT. Its protein product is CASSSAPGGEWEKLFF.

This clone was counted only a few times. The chain combines TRBV18 with TRBJ1-4, with D perhaps TRBD1 (5 bases). Trimming stripped 3 bases from V and 1 base from J, with 9 bases between. This CDR3 is built from 15 residues. CDR1 is KGHSH, CDR2 LQKENI, per germline. The CDR3 loop is CASSPIQETNEKLFF. CDR3 coding DNA: TGTGCCAGCTCACCCATACAGGAAACTAATGAAAAACTGTTTTTT.

The rearrangement links TRBV7-8 to TRBJ2-3; TRBD2 is a possible D gene (5 bases). CDR3 size: 13 residues. Germline V gene data show CDR1 as SGHVS and CDR2 as FQNEAQ. V lost 4 bases to trimming and J lost 9 bases, with 14 bases between them. The CDR3 region is CASSYQARGTQYF. In nucleotides, the CDR3 is TGTGCCAGCAGCTACCAGGCCCGGGGAACGCAGTATTTT. Based on the CDR3 plus reference TRBV7-8 and TRBJ2-3, the full variable domain is GAGVSQSPRYKVAKRGQDVALRCDPISGHVSLFWYQQALGQGPEFLTYFQNEAQLDKSGLPSDRFFAERPEGSVSTLKIQRTQQEDSAVYLCASSYQARGTQYFGPGTRLTVL.

The sample holds a few counts of this clone. The rearrangement links TRBV11-3 to TRBJ2-7; 11 bases are a match to TRBD1. V shed 3 bases, J shed 4 bases, and the junction held 11 bases outside the gene matches. Germline V gene data show CDR1 as SGHNT and CDR2 as YENEEA. The CDR3 extends over 17 amino acids. CDR3 DNA: TGTGCCAGCAGCTTGTGGAGTAGGACAGGGGGCCATTACGAGCAGTACTTC. Its translation: CASSLWSRTGGHYEQYF. Looking up the rest from reference TRBV11-3 and TRBJ2-7 gives the full variable domain: EAGVVQSPRYKIIEKKQPVAFWCNPISGHNTLYWYLQNLGQGPELLIRYENEEAVDDSQLPKDRFSAERLKGVDSTLKIQPAELGDSAVYLCASSLWSRTGGHYEQYFGPGTRLTVT.

The chain employs TRBV7-2 and TRBJ2-4; TRBD1 aligns across 10 bases. Trimming removed 4 bases from V and 5 bases from J; junction bases left unmatched: 8. This CDR3 is 16 amino acids long. CDR1 is SGHTA, CDR2 FQGNSA, per germline. CDR3 nucleotide sequence: TGTGCCAGCAGCTACGGGGTGGGGACAGGGGAAAACATTCAGTACTTC. This gives the protein CASSYGVGTGENIQYF.

The chain has TRBV6-2 or TRBV6-3 and TRBJ2-7, with 10 bases that match TRBD2. CDR3 length: 17 amino acids. The ends lost 2 bases at V and 0 bases at J; junction bases unmatched: 7. CDR1 is MNHEY and CDR2 is SVGEGT in the germline V gene. The CDR3 DNA follows: TGTGCCAGCAGTTACCCAACCCTAGCGGGGGCCTCCTACGAGCAGTACGTC. It translates to CASSYPTLAGASYEQYV.

This clone was picked up many times. This chain joins TRBV5-1 and TRBJ2-7; D possibly corresponds to TRBD2 (6 bases). There are 17 residues in the CDR3. The germline V and J ends were trimmed by 0 bases and 3 bases, with 19 bases remaining between them. Germline V gene data show CDR1 as SGHRS and CDR2 as YFSETQ. CDR3 in amino acids: CASSLGIGAGTLYEQYF. In DNA form, the CDR3 reads TGCGCCAGCAGCTTGGGCATTGGGGCGGGGACCCTCTACGAGCAGTACTTC.

The genes are TRBV9 and TRBJ2-3, with TRBD2 identical over 9 bases. This CDR3 has 15 residues. Germline assignment: CDR1 SGDLS and CDR2 YYNGEE. V trimming: 4 bases; J trimming: 0 bases; junction bases outside the gene matches: 3. CDR3 nucleotide sequence: TGTGCCAGCAGCACTCTAGCGGGAAGCACAGATACGCAGTATTTT. Translated: CASSTLAGSTDTQYF.

V usage is TRBV28 and J usage is TRBJ1-5, with D hard to call. This CDR3 spans 14 amino acids. Trimming pared 3 bases from V and 9 bases from J, leaving 15 bases between. CDR1 and CDR2 (germline): MDHEN, SYDVKM. Here the CDR3 reads CASSFSEGFVPQHF. The DNA of the CDR3 is TGTGCCAGCAGTTTTAGTGAGGGATTTGTGCCCCAGCATTTT.

V and J are TRBV15 and TRBJ1-2; 7 bases line up with TRBD1. V shed 1 base and J 8 bases; nucleotides not matched to a gene: 7. The CDR3 totals 14 residues. Germline lookup yields CDR1 LNHNV and CDR2 YYDKDF (reference sequence). Written as DNA, the CDR3 is TGTGCCACCAGCAGAGTCGGACAGGTGGGAGGCTACACCTTC. It specifies CATSRVGQVGGYTF. The full variable domain, in which reference TRBV15 and TRBJ1-2 provide the parts outside the CDR3, is DAMVIQNPRYQVTQFGKPVTLSCSQTLNHNVMYWYQQKSSQAPKLLFHYYDKDFNNEADTPDNFQSRRPNTSFCFLDIRSPGLGDTAMYLCATSRVGQVGGYTFGSGTRLTVV.

In this sample, this clone turned up once. The V call is TRBV7-9, the J call TRBJ1-2; 8 bases map to TRBD1. Trimming at V came to 2 bases and at J to 8 bases, leaving 4 bases not matched to a gene. The CDR3 spans 13 residues. Per germline, CDR1 SEHNR and CDR2 FQNEAQ (reference sequence). Here the CDR3 reads CASSLRTGSGYTF. In DNA, the CDR3 is TGTGCCAGCAGCTTAAGGACAGGGTCCGGCTACACCTTC.

This clone was seen once. The gene calls are TRBV6-5 and TRBJ2-1; maybe TRBD2 (5 bases). CDR1 and CDR2 from the germline V gene are MNHEY and SVGAGI. The V and J ends lost 6 bases and 8 bases respectively, with 20 bases between them. This CDR3 has 15 amino acids. The CDR3 protein is CASSSEAAPQDEQFF. The CDR3 DNA follows: TGTGCCAGCAGCTCAGAAGCGGCTCCCCAAGATGAGCAGTTCTTC.

V gene TRBV15 combines with J gene TRBJ2-7, with TRBD2 matching over 15 bases. Germline lookup yields CDR1 LNHNV and CDR2 YYDKDF (reference sequence). With 3 bases clipped from V and 6 bases from J, the junction kept 6 bases outside the gene matches. The CDR3 is 16 amino acids. The CDR3: CATSSGRGLAGGEQYF. CDR3 in DNA: TGTGCCACCAGCAGCGGGAGGGGACTAGCGGGAGGCGAGCAGTACTTC. The full variable domain, with the rest looked up from reference TRBV15 and TRBJ2-7, is DAMVIQNPRYQVTQFGKPVTLSCSQTLNHNVMYWYQQKSSQAPKLLFHYYDKDFNNEADTPDNFQSRRPNTSFCFLDIRSPGLGDTAMYLCATSSGRGLAGGEQYFGPGTRLTVT.

V is TRBV15 and J is TRBJ2-7, with D uncertain. The germline V gene has CDR1 LNHNV and CDR2 YYDKDF (reference sequence). V gave up 8 bases and J gave up 3 bases, with 14 bases separating them. This CDR3 comprises 13 residues. The CDR3 loop is CATDTRLRYEQYV. The CDR3, as DNA: TGTGCCACCGACACTCGATTACGCTACGAGCAGTACGTC.

This chain joins TRBV7-2 and TRBJ2-3; weak D call: TRBD2 (5 bases). Germline assignment: CDR1 SGHTA and CDR2 FQGNSA. The CDR3 consists of 15 residues. V lost 1 base, J lost 4 bases, and 12 bases lay in between. DNA for the CDR3: TGTGCCAGCAGCTTAGGTGGACTGCGATCAGATACGCAGTATTTT. This codes for CASSLGGLRSDTQYF.

The J gene is TRBJ1-1, the V gene TRBV6-5, with a tentative D call TRBD1 (5 bases). The CDR3 has 14 amino acids. Trimming left V 2 bases short and J 5 bases short, with 12 bases between. Germline lookup yields CDR1 MNHEY and CDR2 SVGAGI. The CDR3 bases are TGTGCCAGCAGTTACACCCCGGGGGGTACTGAAGCTTTCTTT. The encoded protein is CASSYTPGGTEAFF.

The genes are TRBV5-6 and TRBJ1-5; TRBD1 matches 8 bases. The ends lost 0 bases at V and 1 base at J; junction bases unmatched: 3. CDR1 is SGHDT, CDR2 YYEEEE, per germline. The CDR3 sequence is 16 residues long. The CDR3 spells CASSLGTGWSNQPQHF. CDR3 nucleotides: TGTGCCAGCAGCTTGGGGACAGGGTGGAGCAATCAGCCCCAGCATTTT.

The sample holds one count of this clone. The chain uses TRBV10-3 and TRBJ1-3; D gene ambiguous. From germline, CDR1 is ENHRY and CDR2 SYGVKD. V was pared by 8 bases and J by 8 bases, with 16 bases between. The CDR3 contains 13 residues. CDR3 sequence: CAILGGLVDTIYF. The CDR3 nucleotides read TGTGCCATCCTCGGCGGGTTGGTGGACACCATATATTTT.

V gene TRBV9 combines with J gene TRBJ2-1; no clear D. Trimming took 0 bases from V and 4 from J, leaving 20 bases between them. The CDR3 has 18 residues. CDR1 is SGDLS, CDR2 YYNGEE, per germline. Here the CDR3 DNA reads TGTGCCAGCAGCGTAGATCAGTCTGGGCATAGTATATACAATGAGCAGTTCTTC. As protein: CASSVDQSGHSIYNEQFF.

V is TRBV6-5 and J is TRBJ2-5; no firm D call. Between the trimmed V and J ends, which lost 0 bases and 1 base, there was a span of 6 bases. The CDR3 covers 14 residues. Germline V gives CDR1 MNHEY, CDR2 SVGAGI. In nucleotides, the CDR3 is TGTGCCAGCAGTTACTCGGGCAGCCAAGAGACCCAGTACTTC. The encoded protein is CASSYSGSQETQYF.

The chain links TRBV5-4 to TRBJ2-3, with D possibly TRBD2 on 5 matching bases. There are 15 residues in the CDR3. Trimming left V 0 bases short and J 1 base short, with 9 bases between. CDR1 and CDR2 (germline): SGHNT, YYREEE (reference sequence). The CDR3 nucleotides read TGTGCCAGCAGCTTGGTTCTAGCAGGCACAGATACGCAGTATTTT. It encodes CASSLVLAGTDTQYF.